This T cell receptor (beta chain) is drawn from a study of blood T cells in healthy people across ages. Findings of the study overall: Relative to aged donors, long-lived donors carried more naive CD4+ cells and displayed higher diversity. TCR beta diversity, measured per million T cells, fell in a roughly linear way with age.

This clonotype was detected many times. What it binds is unknown. Deletions cut 1 base from V and 4 bases from J, with 12 bases between. Germline V gives CDR1 DFQATT, CDR2 SNEGSKA (reference sequence). This CDR3 region has 14 residues. Primers used in a second PCR of about 7 to 12 cycles were a sample-barcoded 5' primer and a J-beta primer mix. TCRdb re-derived calls from the 5' RACE reads in MiXCR, one entry per CDR3 protein. Of some 940,000 distinct CDR3 sequences in the sample, approximately 32% were seen once. In addition, the sample was reused for a study of T cells of mothers and their children.

This rearrangement joins TRBV20-1 to TRBJ2-3; perhaps TRBD2 as D (5 bases). The receptor comes from a woman in her 40s in good health. Input material: blood. The DNA for the CDR3 is TGCAGTGCTAGAGGTTGGGTCGGGGCAGATACGCAGTATTTT. This translates into CSARGWVGADTQYF.